This T cell receptor (beta chain) was obtained from a study of T cell responses to AZD1222 COVID-19 vaccine. Study results and caveats: Possibly, clonal diversity was underestimated; donors were largely white British and included more females. An increase in Spike-specific TCR breadth and depth was observed after two AZD1222 doses. None of the repertoires were sampled until the peak T cell response had passed.

The V end lost 3 bases, the J end lost 2 bases, and 10 bases lay between the germline ends. The CDR3 consists of 14 residues. Germline V gives CDR1 LGHDT, CDR2 YNNKEL (reference sequence). About this clone: Its antigen is as yet unknown.

TCRdb keeps only in-frame clones here, not all; method: immunoSEQ multiplex PCR. In the table there are about 57,000 clones, around 85% of which are singletons. The specimen was peripheral blood, collected on day 0 of AZD1222 vaccination. This sequence was found in an adult in good health. The V call is TRBV3-1 (or the pseudogene TRBV3-2), the J call TRBJ1-1, with D maybe TRBD1 (5 bases). The CDR3 DNA reads as TGTGCCAGCAGCCACAGGGCCTATAACACTGAAGCTTTCTTT. It translates to CASSHRAYNTEAFF.